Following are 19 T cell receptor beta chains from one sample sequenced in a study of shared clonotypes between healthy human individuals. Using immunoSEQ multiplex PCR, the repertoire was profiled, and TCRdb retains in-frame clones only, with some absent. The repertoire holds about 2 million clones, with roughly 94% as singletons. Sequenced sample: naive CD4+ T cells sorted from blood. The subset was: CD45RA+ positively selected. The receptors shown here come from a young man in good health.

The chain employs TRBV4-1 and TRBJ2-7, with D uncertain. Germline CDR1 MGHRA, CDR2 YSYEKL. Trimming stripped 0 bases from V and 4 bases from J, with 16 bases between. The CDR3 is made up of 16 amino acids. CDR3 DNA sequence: TGCGCCAGCAGCCAAGAACTCACGGACCGGATTTACGAGCAGTACTTC. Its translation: CASSQELTDRIYEQYF.

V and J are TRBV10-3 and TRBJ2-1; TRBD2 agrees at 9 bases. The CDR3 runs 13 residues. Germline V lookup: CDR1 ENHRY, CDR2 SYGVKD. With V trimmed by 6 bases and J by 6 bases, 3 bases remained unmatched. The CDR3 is CAIRGLAVNEQFF. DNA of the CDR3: TGTGCCATCAGGGGACTAGCAGTCAATGAGCAGTTCTTC.

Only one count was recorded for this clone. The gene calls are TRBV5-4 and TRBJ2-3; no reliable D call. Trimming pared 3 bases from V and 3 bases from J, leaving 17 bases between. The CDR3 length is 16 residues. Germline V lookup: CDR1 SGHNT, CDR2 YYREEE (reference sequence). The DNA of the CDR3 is TGTGCCAGCAGCTCGTCCCGGGCCATAGTAACAGATACGCAGTATTTT. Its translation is CASSSSRAIVTDTQYF.

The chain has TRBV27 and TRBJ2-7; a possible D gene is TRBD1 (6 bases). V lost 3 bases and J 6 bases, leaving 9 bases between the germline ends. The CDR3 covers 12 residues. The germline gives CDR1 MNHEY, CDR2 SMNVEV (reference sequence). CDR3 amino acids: CASSLDRLEQYF. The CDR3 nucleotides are TGTGCCAGCAGTTTGGACAGACTCGAGCAGTACTTC.

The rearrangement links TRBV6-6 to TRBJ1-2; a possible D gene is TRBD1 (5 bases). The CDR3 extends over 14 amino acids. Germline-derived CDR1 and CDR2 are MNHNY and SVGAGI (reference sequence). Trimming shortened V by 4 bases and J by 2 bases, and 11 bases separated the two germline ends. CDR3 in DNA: TGTGCCAGCAGTTTCTCGGGGGGAAACTATGGCTACACCTTC. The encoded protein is CASSFSGGNYGYTF.

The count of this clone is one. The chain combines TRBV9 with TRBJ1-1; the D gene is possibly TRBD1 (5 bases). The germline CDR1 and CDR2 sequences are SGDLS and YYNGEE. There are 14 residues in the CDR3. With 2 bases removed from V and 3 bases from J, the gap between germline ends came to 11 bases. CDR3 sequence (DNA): TGTGCCAGCAGCGTGGGGGTAAGGGACACTGAAGCTTTCTTT. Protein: CASSVGVRDTEAFF.

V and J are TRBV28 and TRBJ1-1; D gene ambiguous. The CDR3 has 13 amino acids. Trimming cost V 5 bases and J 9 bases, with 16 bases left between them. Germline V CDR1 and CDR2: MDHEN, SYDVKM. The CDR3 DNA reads TGTGCCAGCAGTCCCGGATGGCCTCCTAAAGCTTTCTTT. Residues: CASSPGWPPKAFF.

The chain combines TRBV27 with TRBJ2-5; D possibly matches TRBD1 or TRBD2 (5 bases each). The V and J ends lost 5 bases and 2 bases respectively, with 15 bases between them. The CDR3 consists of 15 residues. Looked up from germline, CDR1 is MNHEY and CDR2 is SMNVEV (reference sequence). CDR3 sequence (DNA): TGTGCCAGCAGTCGAGACAGCAGCGGACAAGAGACCCAGTACTTC. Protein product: CASSRDSSGQETQYF.

The CDR3 region is CASGTDGSYNSPLHF. The CDR3, as DNA: TGTGCCTCGGGGACCGACGGGTCCTATAATTCACCCCTCCACTTT. This chain links TRBV19 with TRBJ1-6, with a tentative D call TRBD1 (5 bases). In germline, CDR1 is LNHDA, CDR2 SQIVND (reference sequence). With 11 bases removed from V and 1 base from J, the gap between germline ends came to 15 bases. This CDR3 is built from 15 residues.

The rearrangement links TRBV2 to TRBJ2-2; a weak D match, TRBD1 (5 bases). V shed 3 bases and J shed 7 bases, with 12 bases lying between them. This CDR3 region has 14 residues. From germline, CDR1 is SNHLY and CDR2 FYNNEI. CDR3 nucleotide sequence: TGTGCCAGCAGTGATACCCAGGGTCACGGGGAGCTGTTTTTT. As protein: CASSDTQGHGELFF.

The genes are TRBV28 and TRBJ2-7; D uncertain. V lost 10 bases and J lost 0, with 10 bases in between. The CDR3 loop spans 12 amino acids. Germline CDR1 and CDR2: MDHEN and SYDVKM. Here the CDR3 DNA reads TGTGCCACCTCATGGAGCTCCTACGAGCAGTACTTC. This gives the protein CATSWSSYEQYF.

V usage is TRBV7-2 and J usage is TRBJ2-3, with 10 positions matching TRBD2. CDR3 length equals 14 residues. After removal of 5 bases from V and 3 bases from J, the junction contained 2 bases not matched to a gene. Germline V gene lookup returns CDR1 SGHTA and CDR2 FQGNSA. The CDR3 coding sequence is TGTGCCAGCAGCGCTAGCGGGGGAACAGATACGCAGTATTTT. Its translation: CASSASGGTDTQYF. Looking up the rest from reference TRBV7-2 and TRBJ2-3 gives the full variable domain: GAGVSQSPSNKVTEKGKDVELRCDPISGHTALYWYRQSLGQGLEFLIYFQGNSAPDKSGLPSDRFSAERTGGSVSTLTIQRTQQEDSAVYLCASSASGGTDTQYFGPGTRLTVL.

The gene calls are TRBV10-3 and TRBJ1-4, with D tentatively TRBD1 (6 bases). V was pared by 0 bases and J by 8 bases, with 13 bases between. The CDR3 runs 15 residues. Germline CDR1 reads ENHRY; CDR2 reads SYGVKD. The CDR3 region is CAISESPGQGEKLFF. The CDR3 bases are TGTGCCATCAGTGAGTCCCCGGGACAAGGAGAAAAACTGTTTTTT.

The CDR3 DNA sequence: TGTGCCAGCAGTCGACAGGGGGCAGGACTTCAGCCCCAGCATTTT. Its protein product is CASSRQGAGLQPQHF. The gene calls are TRBV6-6 and TRBJ1-5; 10 bases are a match to TRBD1. J was trimmed by 6 bases and V by 5 bases; bases with no gene match: 7. This CDR3 has 15 residues. In germline, CDR1 is MNHNY, CDR2 SVGAGI (reference sequence).

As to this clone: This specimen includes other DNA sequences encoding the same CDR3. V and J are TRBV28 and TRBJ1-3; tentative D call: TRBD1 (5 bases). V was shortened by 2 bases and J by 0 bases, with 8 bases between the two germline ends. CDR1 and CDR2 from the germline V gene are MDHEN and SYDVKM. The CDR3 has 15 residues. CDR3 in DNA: TGTGCCAGCAGTTTAACAGGCGCCTCTGGAAACACCATATATTTT. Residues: CASSLTGASGNTIYF.

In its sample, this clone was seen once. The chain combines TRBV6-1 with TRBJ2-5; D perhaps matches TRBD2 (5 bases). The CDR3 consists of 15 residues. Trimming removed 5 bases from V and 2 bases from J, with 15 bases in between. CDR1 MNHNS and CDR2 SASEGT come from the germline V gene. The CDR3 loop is CASSLVSGSQETQYF. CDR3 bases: TGTGCCAGCAGTCTCGTGTCGGGGTCTCAAGAGACCCAGTACTTC.

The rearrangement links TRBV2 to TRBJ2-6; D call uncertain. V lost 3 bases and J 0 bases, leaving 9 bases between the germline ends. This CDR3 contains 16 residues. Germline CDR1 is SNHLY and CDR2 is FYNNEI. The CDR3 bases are TGTGCCAGCAGTGACAGTGGCGGCTCTGGGGCCAACGTCCTGACTTTC. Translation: CASSDSGGSGANVLTF.

CDR3 DNA sequence: TGTGCCAGCAGTTTAAGGACTAGCGGGGCCCCGGGAACCGGGGAGCTGTTTTTT. The encoded protein is CASSLRTSGAPGTGELFF. The V call is TRBV27, the J call TRBJ2-2; 12 bases align to TRBD2. CDR3 length: 18 amino acids. Germline CDR1 is MNHEY and CDR2 is SMNVEV (reference sequence). V lost 2 bases, J lost 5 bases, and 9 bases stayed unmatched.

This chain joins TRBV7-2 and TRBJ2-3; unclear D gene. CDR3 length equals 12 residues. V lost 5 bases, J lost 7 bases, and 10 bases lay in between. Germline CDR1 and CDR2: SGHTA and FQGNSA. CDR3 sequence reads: CASSADHNTQYF. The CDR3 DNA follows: TGTGCCAGCAGCGCGGACCACAATACGCAGTATTTT.